These 24 T cell receptor beta chains share one sample of origin, sequenced in a study of blood T cells in healthy people across ages. A second PCR, run for about 7 to 11 cycles, used a sample-barcoded 5' primer plus a J-beta primer mix. TCRdb fed the 5' RACE reads into MiXCR, producing one record per CDR3 protein. The sample includes almost 550,000 distinct CDR3 sequences, around 24% seen only once; the top ten take under 9%. This same sample was also taken into another study, of T cells of mothers and their children.

The sequenced sample consisted of blood. These receptors originate from a boy between 10 and 17 years old in good health.

This clonotype was seen a handful of times. The rearrangement uses TRBV5-6 and TRBJ1-4; the D is unclear. V lost 3 bases and J lost 3, with 6 bases in between. This CDR3 is built from 13 residues. Germline V lookup: CDR1 SGHDT, CDR2 YYEEEE. The chain's CDR3 is CASSYSSNEKLFF. CDR3 bases: TGTGCCAGCAGCTACAGCTCTAATGAAAAACTGTTTTTT.

The chain combines TRBV7-9 with TRBJ2-1, with a tentative D call TRBD2 (5 bases). Germline V gene sequence: CDR1 SEHNR, CDR2 FQNEAQ (reference sequence). Trimming took off 5 bases at V and 0 bases at J, with 8 bases between the two ends. CDR3 length: 14 amino acids. The CDR3 DNA is TGTGCCAGCAGCACTAGTAGCTCCTACAATGAGCAGTTCTTC. It is translated as CASSTSSSYNEQFF.

The table lists this clonotype with a few counts. The chain is built from TRBV7-2 and TRBJ2-3; 10 bases are a match to TRBD2. Germline trimming cut 5 bases from V and 4 bases from J; bases unmatched to any gene: 3. Per the germline V gene, CDR1 is SGHTA and CDR2 is FQGNSA. The CDR3 totals 14 residues. CDR3 loop: CASSQRGGADTQYF. In DNA form, the CDR3 reads TGTGCCAGCAGCCAGCGGGGGGGCGCAGATACGCAGTATTTT.

J is TRBJ2-5 and V is TRBV6-2 or TRBV6-3; 12 positions agree with TRBD2. J lost 5 bases, V lost 4 bases, and 11 bases had no gene match. Germline V gene data show CDR1 as MNHEY and CDR2 as SVGEGT. The CDR3 contains 17 residues. The CDR3 DNA reads TGTGCCAGCAGTTTGAACCAAGGACTAGCGGGGTATGAGACCCAGTACTTC. The encoded protein is CASSLNQGLAGYETQYF.

The J gene is TRBJ1-5, the V gene TRBV18, with D perhaps TRBD1 (6 bases). Germline values: CDR1 KGHSH, CDR2 LQKENI. The CDR3 covers 18 residues. V was clipped by 4 bases and J by 0 bases, with 19 bases between them. The CDR3 loop reads CASSLGTLPPFSNQPQHF. The DNA for the CDR3 is TGTGCCAGCTCACTGGGGACATTACCACCGTTTAGCAATCAGCCCCAGCATTTT.

Concerning this clonotype: One end of the junction varies from germline; a read error may be responsible. The chain recombines TRBV27 with TRBJ2-5; 9 nucleotides line up with TRBD2. The CDR3 runs 13 residues. Germline V CDR1 and CDR2: MNHEY, SMNVEV (reference sequence). The CDR3 reads CASSPGVAGEVFF. The CDR3, as DNA: TGTGCCAGCAGTCCGGGGGTAGCGGGAGAGGTTTTCTTC.

This clonotype was seen a handful of times. The chain carries TRBV10-3 and TRBJ2-5; 14 bases fit TRBD2. CDR3 length: 16 amino acids. V dropped 6 bases and J dropped 2; count of bases not matched to a gene: 5. Per the germline V gene, CDR1 is ENHRY and CDR2 is SYGVKD. CDR3 nucleotide sequence: TGTGCCATCAGCGAAGGGACTAGCGGGAGTCAAGAGACCCAGTACTTC. It codes for CAISEGTSGSQETQYF.

A word on this clonotype: The junction differs from germline at one of its ends, possibly a read error. The chain carries TRBV5-1 and TRBJ2-1; no firm D call. Germline lookup yields CDR1 SGHRS and CDR2 YFSETQ. The CDR3 consists of 14 residues. The CDR3 sequence is CASSLNWADNEQFF. Here the CDR3 DNA reads TGCGCTAGCAGCTTAAATTGGGCTGACAATGAGCAGTTCTTC.

The chain uses TRBV7-2 and TRBJ2-1, with 11 bases aligning to TRBD2. Germline CDR1 reads SGHTA; CDR2 reads FQGNSA. This CDR3 is built from 16 residues. V dropped 5 bases and J dropped 7; count of bases not matched to a gene: 10. CDR3 bases: TGTGCCAGCAGCCGCCTAGCGGGAGGCCCCAAAAATGAGCAGTTCTTC. Its protein is CASSRLAGGPKNEQFF. Full variable domain (remainder filled in from reference TRBV7-2 and TRBJ2-1): GAGVSQSPSNKVTEKGKDVELRCDPISGHTALYWYRQSLGQGLEFLIYFQGNSAPDKSGLPSDRFSAERTGGSVSTLTIQRTQQEDSAVYLCASSRLAGGPKNEQFFGPGTRLTVL.

This clonotype was seen more than once but under ten times. The chain links TRBV3-1 to TRBJ2-2; D unresolved. The CDR3 sequence is 13 residues long. Germline lookup yields CDR1 LGHDT and CDR2 YNNKEL (reference sequence). V was pared by 2 bases and J by 5 bases, with 6 bases between. CDR3 in amino acids: CASSQSTTGELFF. In nucleotides, the CDR3 is TGTGCCAGCAGCCAAAGCACGACCGGGGAGCTGTTTTTT.

This clonotype was counted a few times. This chain connects TRBV20-1 to TRBJ2-5, with D perhaps given as TRBD1 or TRBD2 (6 bases each). The germline V gene encodes CDR1 DFQATT and CDR2 SNEGSKA (reference sequence). V was clipped by 6 bases and J by 5 bases, with 22 bases between them. The length of the CDR3 is 15 residues. The CDR3 sequence: CSANEWGARGETQYF. As DNA, the CDR3 is TGCAGTGCCAACGAGTGGGGGGCAAGGGGGGAGACCCAGTACTTC.

In this sample, this clonotype turned up a few times. J is TRBJ1-2 and V is TRBV6-5; a possible D gene is TRBD1 (6 bases). Trimming stripped 3 bases from V and 8 bases from J, with 13 bases between. This CDR3 contains 13 residues. The germline V gene has CDR1 MNHEY and CDR2 SVGAGI. The CDR3 reads CASSYSQGRGYTF. As DNA, the CDR3 is TGTGCCAGCAGTTATTCACAGGGACGGGGCTACACCTTC.

This chain connects TRBV20-1 to TRBJ2-3; the match to TRBD1 covers 11 bases. This CDR3 spans 15 amino acids. Germline V gives CDR1 DFQATT, CDR2 SNEGSKA (reference sequence). The J segment lost 0 bases and the V segment lost 6 bases, leaving 5 bases of the junction unmatched. CDR3 DNA: TGCAGTGCGCGGGACAGGGGGGCTAGCACAGATACGCAGTATTTT. It codes for CSARDRGASTDTQYF.

This clonotype was counted only a few times. A junction end diverges from the germline sequence, so it may reflect a read error. The rearrangement uses TRBV28 and TRBJ2-7; D unresolved. CDR3 length equals 13 residues. Germline-derived CDR1 and CDR2 are MDHEN and SYDVKM. The DNA of the CDR3 is TGTGCCAGTAGTTTCTTACATTCCTACGAGCAGTACTTC. Encoded protein: CASSFLHSYEQYF. Full variable domain (rest looked up from reference TRBV28 and TRBJ2-7): DVKVTQSSRYLVKRTGEKVFLECVQDMDHENMFWYRQDPGLGLRLIYFSYDVKMKEKGDIPEGYSVSREKKERFSLILESASTNQTSMYLCASSFLHSYEQYFGPGTRLTVT.

V is TRBV5-1 and J is TRBJ2-2, with D possibly matching TRBD1 (6 bases). The CDR3 spans 15 residues. Deletions cut 2 bases from V and 3 bases from J, with 11 bases between. From germline, CDR1 is SGHRS and CDR2 YFSETQ. The DNA for the CDR3 is TGCGCCAGCAGCTTAGCCACAGGGCACACCGGGGAGCTGTTTTTT. It encodes CASSLATGHTGELFF. The full variable domain, with the rest looked up from reference TRBV5-1 and TRBJ2-2, is KAGVTQTPRYLIKTRGQQVTLSCSPISGHRSVSWYQQTPGQGLQFLFEYFSETQRNKGNFPGRFSGRQFSNSRSEMNVSTLELGDSALYLCASSLATGHTGELFFGEGSRLTVL.

The V call is TRBV29-1, the J call TRBJ2-3, with TRBD1 as a possible D gene (6 bases). Germline CDR1 is SQVTM and CDR2 is ANQGSEA. Trimming took 6 bases from V and 1 from J, leaving 14 bases between them. The CDR3 runs 14 residues. CDR3 residues: CSVEQGTGTDTQYF. CDR3 nucleotide sequence: TGCAGCGTAGAACAGGGAACGGGCACAGATACGCAGTATTTT.

This chain joins TRBV27 and TRBJ1-5; D call uncertain. The CDR3 loop spans 14 amino acids. The V gene's germline CDR1 is MNHEY and CDR2 SMNVEV (reference sequence). Trimming removed 6 bases from V and 1 base from J, with 10 bases in between. The CDR3 bases are TGTGCCAGCAGCCCCGACGTGAGCAATCAGCCCCAGCATTTT. It is translated as CASSPDVSNQPQHF.

The sample holds many counts of this clonotype. The V gene is TRBV29-1, the J gene TRBJ2-7; 15 bases agree with TRBD2. The CDR3 loop spans 15 amino acids. Germline V CDR1 and CDR2: SQVTM, ANQGSEA. V was pared by 6 bases and J by 6 bases, with 9 bases of the junction left unmatched. CDR3 bases: TGCAGCGTCCCCAGGACTAGCGGGAGGGAAGGCGAGCAGTACTTC. This encodes CSVPRTSGREGEQYF.

The chain carries TRBV5-6 and TRBJ2-7; D ambiguous. The germline CDR1 and CDR2 sequences are SGHDT and YYEEEE. Deletions cut 1 base from V and 0 bases from J, with 8 bases between. CDR3 length: 14 residues. CDR3 bases: TGTGCCAGCAGCTTGTTGCACAGCTCCTACGAGCAGTACTTC. Its protein product is CASSLLHSSYEQYF.

The gene calls are TRBV27 and TRBJ2-6; the D is unclear. The V gene lost 8 bases and the J gene lost 4 bases, with 6 bases spanning the gap. CDR3 length equals 12 residues. Germline V lookup: CDR1 MNHEY, CDR2 SMNVEV (reference sequence). The CDR3 region has the DNA TGTGCCAGCCAATCCGGGGCCAACGTCCTGACTTTC. Amino acids: CASQSGANVLTF.

The rearrangement uses TRBV7-9 and TRBJ2-2, with 7 positions matching TRBD1. The germline CDR1 and CDR2 sequences are SEHNR and FQNEAQ (reference sequence). The CDR3 sequence is 18 residues long. Unmatched junction bases numbered 11, after V lost 2 bases and J lost 2 bases. In DNA form, the CDR3 reads TGTGCCAGCAGCTTACCCATTGGGGACAGACTTAACACCGGGGAGCTGTTTTTT. This gives the protein CASSLPIGDRLNTGELFF.

This clonotype was recorded a few times. V and J are TRBV7-2 and TRBJ2-3; TRBD2 matches at 8 bases. The CDR3 runs 15 residues. The ends lost 5 bases at V and 3 bases at J; junction bases unmatched: 7. CDR1 is SGHTA and CDR2 is FQGNSA in the germline V gene. CDR3 protein: CASSAGLAGTDTQYF. CDR3 nucleotides: TGTGCCAGCAGCGCCGGACTAGCTGGGACAGATACGCAGTATTTT.

A few counts support this clonotype. The J gene is TRBJ2-1, the V gene TRBV4-3; weak D call: TRBD2 (5 bases). V lost 0 bases, J lost 3 bases, and 15 bases lay in between. The CDR3 is 17 amino acids. Germline lookup yields CDR1 LGHNA and CDR2 YSLEER. The CDR3 nucleotides read TGCGCCAGCAGCCAAGATTATGGGAGCCCCAACTACAATGAGCAGTTCTTC. Encoded protein: CASSQDYGSPNYNEQFF.

This rearrangement joins TRBV12-3 or TRBV12-4 to TRBJ1-4, with D perhaps TRBD1 (5 bases). V shed 10 bases and J shed 6 bases, with 9 bases lying between them. This CDR3 spans 11 amino acids. DNA of the CDR3: TGTGCCACGGGGGTGTATGAAAAACTGTTTTTT. Protein sequence: CATGVYEKLFF.